The sample holds a few counts of the clone carrying this T cell receptor beta chain. Its matching antigen is unknown. The J segment lost 7 bases and the V segment lost 5 bases, leaving 9 bases of the junction unmatched. Per the germline V gene, CDR1 is SGHVS and CDR2 is FQNEAQ. The CDR3 runs to 14 residues. TCRdb re-analysed the reads in MiXCR, keeping a single row per CDR3 protein. The data hold fewer than 200,000 distinct CDR3 sequences, with approximately 21% observed a single time. These data belong to a study of T cell repertoires in cytomegalovirus infection. Study-level background: An indication of both CMV infection and matching HLA type came from public TCR beta signatures.

Findings of the study overall: Dominating the ex vivo response were TCR beta clonotypes that were CMV-specific and HLA-C-restricted.

The TCR sequence derives from a human donor in good health (CMV status not recorded). Some clones in this sample may be carry-over from other donors' samples. V usage is TRBV7-8 and J usage is TRBJ1-2; 8 bases line up with TRBD1. The sequencing here drew on CD8+ T cells from cultured PBMCs, taken from culture after CMV antigen stimulation. In nucleotides, the CDR3 is TGTGCCAGCAGCCTTTCGGACAGGGAGGCTGGCTACACCTTC. Translated, it gives CASSLSDREAGYTF. The full variable domain, its missing parts supplied by reference TRBV7-8 and TRBJ1-2, is GAGVSQSPRYKVAKRGQDVALRCDPISGHVSLFWYQQALGQGPEFLTYFQNEAQLDKSGLPSDRFFAERPEGSVSTLKIQRTQQEDSAVYLCASSLSDREAGYTFGSGTRLTVV.